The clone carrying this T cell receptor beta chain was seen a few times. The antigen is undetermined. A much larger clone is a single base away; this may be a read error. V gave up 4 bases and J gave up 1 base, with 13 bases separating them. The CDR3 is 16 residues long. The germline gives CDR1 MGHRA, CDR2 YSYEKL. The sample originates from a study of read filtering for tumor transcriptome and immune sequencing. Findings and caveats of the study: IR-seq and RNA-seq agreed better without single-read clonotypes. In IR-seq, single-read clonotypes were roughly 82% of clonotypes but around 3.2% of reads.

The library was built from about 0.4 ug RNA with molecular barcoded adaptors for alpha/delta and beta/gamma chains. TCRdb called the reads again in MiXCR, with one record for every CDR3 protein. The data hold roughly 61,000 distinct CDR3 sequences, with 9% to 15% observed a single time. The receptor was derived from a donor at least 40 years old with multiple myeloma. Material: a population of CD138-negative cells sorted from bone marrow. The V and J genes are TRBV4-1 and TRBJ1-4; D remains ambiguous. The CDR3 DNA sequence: TGCGCCAGCAGCCCCCTTCACTTAAGAACTAATGAAAAACTGTTTTTT. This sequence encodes CASSPLHLRTNEKLFF.